The rows below give T cell receptor beta chains drawn from one sample of a study of T cells of healthy individuals. TCRdb re-called the 5' RACE reads through MiXCR, storing one row per CDR3 protein. The sample has 95,000 to 100,000 distinct CDR3 sequences, 17% seen once; the top ten hold around 6.4%. Receptors were obtained from a human donor in good health. Both conserved end residues are part of each CDR3. Each record gives: clone size, J gene, V gene, D gene, CDR3 DNA, CDR3 protein. The D gene is left open where the match is weak. The size field is filled for only some rows; it gives once, few, many or a size class.

size: few
J: TRBJ1-5
V: TRBV4-1
D: -
DNA: TGCGCCAGCAGCCAAGAACAGCTACCGAATCAGCCCCAGCATTTT
CDR3: CASSQEQLPNQPQHF

size: -
J: TRBJ2-2
V: TRBV11-2
D: -
DNA: TGTGCCAGCAGCTTCCTAGGGGGGCGGAACACCGGGGAGCTGTTTTTT
CDR3: CASSFLGGRNTGELFF

size: few
J: TRBJ2-7
V: TRBV20-1
D: -
DNA: TGCAGTGCTGGGAACGACCGCGAGCAGTACTTC
CDR3: CSAGNDREQYF

size: -
J: TRBJ1-1
V: TRBV4-1
D: -
DNA: TGCGCCAGCAGCCAAGACAGTCCGGTCAGCGAAGCTTTCTTT
CDR3: CASSQDSPVSEAFF

size: -
J: TRBJ1-1
V: TRBV29-1
D: -
DNA: TGCAGCGTTTGTTCCAGGGTGGGCACTGAAGCTTTCTTT
CDR3: CSVCSRVGTEAFF

size: -
J: TRBJ1-4
V: TRBV4-3
D: -
DNA: TGCGCCAGCAGCCAAGAATTGGGAGAAAAACTGTTTTTT
CDR3: CASSQELGEKLFF

size: few
J: TRBJ1-5
V: TRBV28
D: -
DNA: TGTGCCAGCAAGGGGCTGGCATATAGCAATCAGCCCCAGCATTTT
CDR3: CASKGLAYSNQPQHF

size: many
J: TRBJ2-3
V: TRBV20-1
D: -
DNA: TGCAGTGCTTTAGACAGATACACAGATACGCAGTATTTT
CDR3: CSALDRYTDTQYF

size: -
J: TRBJ2-5
V: TRBV7-2
D: -
DNA: TGTGCCAGCAGCGCCGGGGAGGAGACCCAGTACTTC
CDR3: CASSAGEETQYF

size: few
J: TRBJ2-7
V: TRBV12-3/TRBV12-4
D: -
DNA: TGTGCCAGCAGTTTAATTGGATTCTACGAGCAGTACTTC
CDR3: CASSLIGFYEQYF

size: once
J: TRBJ2-1
V: TRBV4-1
D: -
DNA: TGCGCCAGCAGCCTCCTTTGGGCGGGACCATCCTACAATGAGCAGTTCTTC
CDR3: CASSLLWAGPSYNEQFF

size: few
J: TRBJ1-1
V: TRBV7-2
D: -
DNA: TGTGCCAGCAGCTCGGTGGGTGAAGCTTTCTTT
CDR3: CASSSVGEAFF

size: many
J: TRBJ2-2
V: TRBV3-1
D: -
DNA: TGTGCCAGCAGCCAAGGGAACATCCTCGGGGAGCTGTTTTTT
CDR3: CASSQGNILGELFF

size: few
J: TRBJ2-7
V: TRBV7-2
D: -
DNA: TGTGCCAGCAGCTCGGGTCGATACGAGCAGTACTTC
CDR3: CASSSGRYEQYF

size: -
J: TRBJ2-1
V: TRBV2
D: -
DNA: TGTGCCAGCAGTGAAGGGGACTACAATGAGCAGTTCTTC
CDR3: CASSEGDYNEQFF

size: many
J: TRBJ1-5
V: TRBV18
D: -
DNA: TGTGCCAGCTCACCAGCAGGGCAGCCCCAGCATTTT
CDR3: CASSPAGQPQHF

size: -
J: TRBJ2-3
V: TRBV7-2
D: -
DNA: TGTGCCAGCAGCTTAGCGTTGGGTACAGATACGCAGTATTTT
CDR3: CASSLALGTDTQYF

size: -
J: TRBJ2-7
V: TRBV5-1
D: TRBD1
DNA: TGCGCCAGCAGCTTGGTGGACAGGGTCGACGAGCAGTACTTC
CDR3: CASSLVDRVDEQYF

size: many
J: TRBJ2-5
V: TRBV20-1
D: -
DNA: TGCAGTGCTGTGAGAGAGACCCAGTACTTC
CDR3: CSAVRETQYF

size: few
J: TRBJ1-1
V: TRBV6-1
D: -
DNA: TGTGCCAGCACTCAAAAGGGCGCTGAAGCTTTCTTT
CDR3: CASTQKGAEAFF

size: few
J: TRBJ2-3
V: TRBV11-2
D: -
DNA: TGTGCCAGCAGCTTTACTTGGGACCTCGGAGGGGATACGCAGTATTTT
CDR3: CASSFTWDLGGDTQYF

size: -
J: TRBJ2-1
V: TRBV7-2
D: TRBD2
DNA: TGTGCCAGCAGCTTTAGCGGGAGTGTGGAAAATGAGCAGTTCTTC
CDR3: CASSFSGSVENEQFF

size: -
J: TRBJ1-1
V: TRBV7-2
D: -
DNA: TGTGCCAGCAGCTCCCTTTCAGGGGTTACTGAAGCTTTCTTT
CDR3: CASSSLSGVTEAFF

size: few
J: TRBJ2-3
V: TRBV7-9
D: -
DNA: TGTGCCAGCAGCTCCCTGACTAGTGCCGATACGCAGTATTTT
CDR3: CASSSLTSADTQYF

size: -
J: TRBJ1-2
V: TRBV9
D: -
DNA: TGTGCCAGCAGCCCGGGCCCCTATGGCTACACCTTC
CDR3: CASSPGPYGYTF

size: -
J: TRBJ2-5
V: TRBV24-1
D: -
DNA: TGTGCCACCAGTGATTCGCGGACAGACCAAGAGACCCAGTACTTC
CDR3: CATSDSRTDQETQYF

size: few
J: TRBJ1-5
V: TRBV6-2/TRBV6-3
D: -
DNA: TGTGCCAGCAGTTACTCCGGGCAGGGAGGACAGCCCCAGCATTTT
CDR3: CASSYSGQGGQPQHF

size: -
J: TRBJ2-6
V: TRBV4-1
D: TRBD1
DNA: TGCGCCAGCAGCCATTCACGGGACAGGGGGTCTGGGGCCAACGTCCTGACTTTC
CDR3: CASSHSRDRGSGANVLTF

size: -
J: TRBJ2-7
V: TRBV4-1
D: -
DNA: TGCGCCAGCTTTAGGGTTTTTGGCGAGCAGTACTTC
CDR3: CASFRVFGEQYF

size: few
J: TRBJ2-1
V: TRBV7-8
D: -
DNA: TGTGCCAGCAGCTTATCGGGTAGCGGATCCTACAATGAGCAGTTCTTC
CDR3: CASSLSGSGSYNEQFF

size: few
J: TRBJ1-1
V: TRBV5-1
D: -
DNA: TGCGCCAGCAGCCCAGGAGGGTGGGGAATGAACACTGAAGCTTTCTTT
CDR3: CASSPGGWGMNTEAFF

size: many
J: TRBJ2-7
V: TRBV20-1
D: -
DNA: TGCAGTGCTAGAGGAACCAACGACTACGAGCAGTACTTC
CDR3: CSARGTNDYEQYF

size: few
J: TRBJ1-1
V: TRBV11-2
D: -
DNA: TGTGCCAGCAGCTCCAGTCCCGACAGGAGTTTCTCTGAAGCTTTCTTT
CDR3: CASSSSPDRSFSEAFF

size: few
J: TRBJ2-4
V: TRBV7-2
D: -
DNA: TGTGCCAGCAGCTTAATGAGGGGCGCTTTGGGAAACATTCAGTACTTC
CDR3: CASSLMRGALGNIQYF

size: -
J: TRBJ1-2
V: TRBV6-2/TRBV6-3
D: -
DNA: TGTGCCAGCAGTTACACCGGAGGCTATGGCTACACCTTC
CDR3: CASSYTGGYGYTF

size: few
J: TRBJ2-2
V: TRBV11-2
D: -
DNA: TGTGCCCGAGCTTCGGACACCGGGGAGCTGTTTTTT
CDR3: CARASDTGELFF

size: many
J: TRBJ2-5
V: TRBV29-1
D: -
DNA: TGCAGCGTTGTCCGGGGAGCTCTTAGAGAGACCCAGTACTTC
CDR3: CSVVRGALRETQYF

size: few
J: TRBJ1-1
V: TRBV6-5
D: -
DNA: TGTGCCAGCAAGCGGGACACTGAAGCTTTCTTT
CDR3: CASKRDTEAFF

size: -
J: TRBJ1-1
V: TRBV12-3/TRBV12-4
D: -
DNA: TGTGCCAGCAGTTCAAGGGGGGGAGGGGTGTCCGTCCCTGAAGCTTTCTTT
CDR3: CASSSRGGGVSVPEAFF

size: many
J: TRBJ2-1
V: TRBV24-1
D: -
DNA: TGTGCCACCAGTGATGACAGCTACAATGAGCAGTTCTTC
CDR3: CATSDDSYNEQFF

size: few
J: TRBJ2-5
V: TRBV7-6
D: TRBD2
DNA: TGTGCCAGCAGCTTCAGTGGCGGGACTAGCCAAGAGACCCAGTACTTC
CDR3: CASSFSGGTSQETQYF

size: -
J: TRBJ2-5
V: TRBV20-1
D: TRBD1
DNA: TGCAGTGCCCCAGGGACAGGGGGCTTGGAGACCCAGTACTTC
CDR3: CSAPGTGGLETQYF

size: many
J: TRBJ2-7
V: TRBV28
D: TRBD1
DNA: TGTGCCAGCAGTTTAGGCGGACAGGGGATTTGGGAGCAGTACTTC
CDR3: CASSLGGQGIWEQYF

size: -
J: TRBJ1-5
V: TRBV2
D: -
DNA: TGTGCCAGCAGTGCGCGGTATAGCAATCAGCCCCAGCATTTT
CDR3: CASSARYSNQPQHF

size: few
J: TRBJ1-1
V: TRBV29-1
D: -
DNA: TGCAGCGTTGTGGGTACAGAGTCAGGGACCGTCGAAGCTTTCTTT
CDR3: CSVVGTESGTVEAFF

size: few
J: TRBJ2-6
V: TRBV12-3/TRBV12-4
D: -
DNA: TGTGCCAGCGGGGGCCCCGGACAGTCTGGGGCCAACGTCCTGACTTTC
CDR3: CASGGPGQSGANVLTF

size: -
J: TRBJ2-7
V: TRBV7-2
D: -
DNA: TGTGCCAGCAGCGGAACTAGCTCCTACGAGCAGTACTTC
CDR3: CASSGTSSYEQYF

size: -
J: TRBJ2-5
V: TRBV28
D: -
DNA: TGTGCCAGCAGTTTCCGACTAACCCGGGGGGAGACCCAGTACTTC
CDR3: CASSFRLTRGETQYF